This TCR beta chain was obtained from a study of graft-versus-host responses after intestinal transplantation. Study-wide results and limits: Recipient marrow contained GvH clones, some of which appeared first in ileum or blood. High graft-versus-host to host-versus-graft T cell clonal ratios marked allografts of patients with graft-donor macrochimerism.

Sequencing was performed with immunoSEQ multiplex PCR; in TCRdb, only in-frame clones are kept and a portion is missing. The sample has some 10,000 clones; over 60% are singletons. As for this clone: Its antigen remains unknown.

The source material was PBMCs, sampled 494 days after intestinal transplant. This clonotype was sampled from a human patient who received an intestinal transplant, so some T cells may come from the graft donor.

CDR3 sequence reads: CASSLVPAGLATNEKLFF. The CDR3 region has the DNA TGTGCCAGCAGTTTAGTCCCCGCGGGACTCGCAACTAATGAAAAACTGTTTTTT. V gene TRBV28 combines with J gene TRBJ1-4, with D maybe TRBD1 (5 bases). Germline CDR1 MDHEN, CDR2 SYDVKM. Trimming took 2 bases from V and 0 from J, leaving 16 bases between them. The CDR3 length is 18 residues.